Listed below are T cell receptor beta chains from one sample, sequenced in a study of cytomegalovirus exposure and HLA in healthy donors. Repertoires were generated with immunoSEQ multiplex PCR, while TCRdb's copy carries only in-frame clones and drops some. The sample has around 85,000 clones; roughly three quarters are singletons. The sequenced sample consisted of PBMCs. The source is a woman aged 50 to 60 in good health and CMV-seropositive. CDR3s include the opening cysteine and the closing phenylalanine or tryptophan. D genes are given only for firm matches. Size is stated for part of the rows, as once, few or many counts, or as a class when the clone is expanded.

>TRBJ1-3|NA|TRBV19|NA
TGTGCCAGTAGTCTGGGGCCTGGAAACACCATATATTTT
CASSLGPGNTIYF
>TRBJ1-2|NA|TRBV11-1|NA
TGTGCCAGCAGCCATGTTGGCCCATCGGGTGGCTACACCTTC
CASSHVGPSGGYTF
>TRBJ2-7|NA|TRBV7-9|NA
TGTGCCAGCAGCTCCTCAATCAGCTACGAGCAGTACTTC
CASSSSISYEQYF
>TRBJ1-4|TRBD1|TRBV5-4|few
TGTGCCAGCAGCCTTGAAATGGAGACAGGGACCTTT
CASSLEMETGTF
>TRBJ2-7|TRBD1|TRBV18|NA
TGTGCCAGCGGCCGGGACAGGGCGCTGGAGCAGTACTTC
CASGRDRALEQYF
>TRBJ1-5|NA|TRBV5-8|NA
TGTGCCAGCAGGCCTACAGGGTTAGGAAATCAGCCCCAGCATTTT
CASRPTGLGNQPQHF
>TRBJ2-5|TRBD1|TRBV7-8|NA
TGTGCCAGCAGCTTAAGAAAGGCCCGGACAGGGCTGGGAAAAGAGACCCAGTACTTC
CASSLRKARTGLGKETQYF
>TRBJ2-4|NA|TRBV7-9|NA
TGTGCCAGCAGCCTAACCATTGCGGTCAGGGGCAAAAACATTCAGTACTTC
CASSLTIAVRGKNIQYF
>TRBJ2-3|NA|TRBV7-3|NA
TGTGCCAGCAGCCAGGACTTCGCTACGCAGTATTTT
CASSQDFATQYF
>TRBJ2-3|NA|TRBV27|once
TGTGCCAGCAGTTTTTTAAGCGGCACAGATACGCAGTATTTT
CASSFLSGTDTQYF
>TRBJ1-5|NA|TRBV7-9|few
TGTGCCAGCAGCTTACCAGGCGGGGATCAGCCCCAGCATTTT
CASSLPGGDQPQHF
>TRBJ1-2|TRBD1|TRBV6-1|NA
TGTGCCAGCAGGCGGCCAGGGGGCCACTATGGCTACACCTTC
CASRRPGGHYGYTF
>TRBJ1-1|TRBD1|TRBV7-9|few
TGTTCCAGCAGCTTACAGGGGGGGAACACTGAAGCTTTCTTT
CSSSLQGGNTEAFF
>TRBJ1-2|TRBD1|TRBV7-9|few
TGTGCCACAGGGGGTTTTAACTATGGCTACACCTTC
CATGGFNYGYTF
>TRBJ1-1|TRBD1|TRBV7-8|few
TGTGCCAGCAGCTATAGGGGGCGGGGGGGGGCCGACACTGAAGCTTTCTTT
CASSYRGRGGADTEAFF
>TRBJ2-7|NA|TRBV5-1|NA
TGCGCCAGCAGCTTACGCGGGGGCCGGGACGAGCAGTACTTC
CASSLRGGRDEQYF
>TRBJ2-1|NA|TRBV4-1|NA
TGCGCCAGCAGCTTCCGGACAATTCTCATCTCCTACAATGAGCAGTTCTTC
CASSFRTILISYNEQFF
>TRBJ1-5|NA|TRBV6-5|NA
TGTGCCAGCAGTTCCACGAGGGGCAATCAGCCCCAGCATTTT
CASSSTRGNQPQHF
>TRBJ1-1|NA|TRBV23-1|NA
TGCGCCAGCAGTCAATCGACCGAGGTTCGCACTGAAGCTTTCTTT
CASSQSTEVRTEAFF
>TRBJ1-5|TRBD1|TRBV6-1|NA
TGTGCCAGCAGTGAGGTCCCAGGGGGGCATCAGCCCCAGCATTTT
CASSEVPGGHQPQHF
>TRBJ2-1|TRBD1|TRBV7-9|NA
TGTGCCAGCAGCTTAGTCACAGGGGTTTACAGTGAGCAGTTCTTC
CASSLVTGVYSEQFF
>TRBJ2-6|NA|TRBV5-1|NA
TGCGCCAGCAGCTCCAACTCTGGGGCCAACGTCCTGACTTTC
CASSSNSGANVLTF
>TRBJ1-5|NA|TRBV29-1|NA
TGCAGCGCCCTCTTCGGCCAGGGTCAGCCCCAGCATTTT
CSALFGQGQPQHF
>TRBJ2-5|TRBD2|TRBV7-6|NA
TGTGCCAGCAGCCCAAATAGCGGGAGGGCCGGGGAGACCCAGTACTTC
CASSPNSGRAGETQYF
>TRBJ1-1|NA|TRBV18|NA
TGTGCCAGCTCACCACTACAGCTGAACACTGAAGCTTTCTTT
CASSPLQLNTEAFF
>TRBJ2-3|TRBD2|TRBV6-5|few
TGTGCCAGCAGTTACGGGACTAGCGGGACCAATACGCAGTATTTT
CASSYGTSGTNTQYF
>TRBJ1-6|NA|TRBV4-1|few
TGCGCCAGCAGCCAAGAGCGTAGTTCACCCCTCCACTTT
CASSQERSSPLHF
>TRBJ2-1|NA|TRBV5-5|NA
TGTGCCAGCAGCCTGGACAGTTACAATGAGCAGTTCTTC
CASSLDSYNEQFF
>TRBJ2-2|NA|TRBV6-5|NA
TGTGCCAGCAGTTACTCGACTCTGCACACCGGGGAGCTGTTTTTT
CASSYSTLHTGELFF
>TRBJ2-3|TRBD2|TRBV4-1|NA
TGCGCCAGCAGTCGACTAGCGGCAAGCACAGATACGCAGTATTTT
CASSRLAASTDTQYF
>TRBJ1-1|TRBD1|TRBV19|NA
TGTGCCAGTAGCCGGGACAGGGGGTTGGGCACTGAAGCTTTCTTT
CASSRDRGLGTEAFF
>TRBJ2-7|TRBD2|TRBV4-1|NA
TGCGCCAGCAGCCAAGAACCCGTGCGGGGGGAAATGGTGCAGTACTTC
CASSQEPVRGEMVQYF
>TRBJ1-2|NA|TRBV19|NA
TGTGCCAGTAGTGCGTCGGGAGGCAACTATGGCTACACCTTC
CASSASGGNYGYTF
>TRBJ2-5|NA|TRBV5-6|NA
TGTGCCAGCAGCTTTGGTTTTGGGGGGGCAGGAGAGACCCAGTACTTC
CASSFGFGGAGETQYF
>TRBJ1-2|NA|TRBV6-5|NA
TGTGCCAGCAGTTACCTCAGGGGAAGCGGTGGCTACACCTTC
CASSYLRGSGGYTF
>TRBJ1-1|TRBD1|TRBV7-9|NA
TGTGCCAGCAGCACGGGACAGTCGAACACTGAAGCTTTCTTT
CASSTGQSNTEAFF
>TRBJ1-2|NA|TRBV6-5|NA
TGTGCCAGCAGTTACTGGGGACTCCCGAAGACCTTC
CASSYWGLPKTF
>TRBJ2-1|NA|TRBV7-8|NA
TGTGCCAGCAGCTTAGGGGTGGCGGGGGCCGCCTACAATGAGCAGTTCTTC
CASSLGVAGAAYNEQFF
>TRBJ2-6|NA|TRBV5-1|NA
TGCGCCAGCAGCCACGGGGGACGCCCCACTGGGGCCAACGTCCTGACTTTC
CASSHGGRPTGANVLTF
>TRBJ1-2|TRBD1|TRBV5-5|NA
TGTGCCAGCAGAAGGACAGGGGATGGCTACACCTTC
CASRRTGDGYTF
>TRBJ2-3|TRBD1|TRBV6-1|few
TGTGCCAGCAGCCCAGGGGGCGGTACGCAGTATTTT
CASSPGGGTQYF
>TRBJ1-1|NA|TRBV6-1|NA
TGTGCCAGCAGTGACCCCGGAGGGGACACTGAAGCTTTCTTT
CASSDPGGDTEAFF
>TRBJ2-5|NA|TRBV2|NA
TGTGCCAGCAGTGAATCATGGACTACTGGGTTGGAGACCCAGTACTTC
CASSESWTTGLETQYF
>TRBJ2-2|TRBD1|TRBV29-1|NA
TGCAGCGTCGCTAAACAGGGGGACGGGGAGCTGTTTTTT
CSVAKQGDGELFF
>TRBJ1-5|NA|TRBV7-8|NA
TGTGCCAGCAGCAACGATCGAGGGGGGGATCAGCCCCAGCATTTT
CASSNDRGGDQPQHF
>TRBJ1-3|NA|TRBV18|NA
TGTGCCAGCTCACCAGAGGACGCCAGGGTCTTTGGAAACACCATATATTTT
CASSPEDARVFGNTIYF
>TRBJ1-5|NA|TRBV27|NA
TGTGCCAGCAGTTTCGGGGTCAACCGTCAGCCCCAGCATTTT
CASSFGVNRQPQHF
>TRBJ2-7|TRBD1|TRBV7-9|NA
TGTTCCAGCAGCTGGGGACAGGGGTACGAGCAGTACTTC
CSSSWGQGYEQYF
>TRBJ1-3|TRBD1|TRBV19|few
TGTGCCAGTAGTATAGATCTCGGAGGGACAGCCGGAAACACCATATATTTT
CASSIDLGGTAGNTIYF
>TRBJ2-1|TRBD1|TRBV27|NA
TGTGCCAGCGGGGACAGGGGCATCTACAATGAGCAGTTCTTC
CASGDRGIYNEQFF
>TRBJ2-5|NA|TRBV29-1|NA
TGCAGCGTTGAAGACCCCTTCCAAGAGACCCAGTACTTC
CSVEDPFQETQYF
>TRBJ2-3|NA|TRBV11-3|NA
TGTGCCAGCAGCTCTACAGATACGCAGTATTTT
CASSSTDTQYF
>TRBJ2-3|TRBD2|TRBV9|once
TGTGCCAGCAGCGTAGAAGCGGGGGGGGTTTTCAGCACAGATACGCAGTATTTT
CASSVEAGGVFSTDTQYF
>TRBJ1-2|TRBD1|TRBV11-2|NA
TGTGCCAGCAGCTACAGTCCCGGGACAGTTTTGCGCGGCTACACCTTC
CASSYSPGTVLRGYTF